This TCR beta chain came from a study of post-analysis software for immune sequencing data. Built from TCR beta cDNA, the libraries had unique molecular identifiers in them. Yield was some 540,000 cDNA molecules from about 1 to 10 million T cells. Via MiXCR, TCRdb re-called the PCR reads, giving one row per CDR3 protein. The sample yields roughly 650,000 distinct CDR3 sequences, approximately 59% seen once. Trimming shortened V by 0 bases and J by 7 bases, and 12 bases separated the two germline ends. Germline CDR1 and CDR2: MGHRA and YSYEKL. The length of the CDR3 is 14 residues. With respect to this clonotype: Its specificity is not known.

Study-wide findings and caveats: Multiple sclerosis was associated with a significant reduction in normalized Chao1 diversity relative to controls. Included in a set of four or five TRBV segments more frequent in patients than controls were TRBV5-6, TRBV5-1 and TRBV20-1. Same-batch samples co-clustered strongly by F measure.

This rearrangement joins TRBV4-1 to TRBJ1-2; D not resolved. The sample consisted of blood. The receptor's source is a girl aged 2 to 10 with multiple sclerosis. CDR3 nucleotides: TGCGCCAGCAGCCAAGATTTGCCGGGATCTGGCTACACCTTC. Translation gives CASSQDLPGSGYTF.